This passage covers 5 T cell receptor beta chains from one sample sequenced in a study of graft-versus-host responses after intestinal transplantation. The assay was immunoSEQ multiplex PCR, and TCRdb's table has in-frame clones only and misses some. The table lists about 96,000 clones, approximately 90% of them singletons, with more than 0.15% in the top ten. Their specific antigens are unknown. This material consisted of unstimulated CD4+ T cells sorted from spleen or lymph node cells, taken before intestinal transplant. All receptors come from a human donor who received an intestinal transplant.

The rearrangement joins TRBV19 to TRBJ2-5; 9 bases agree with TRBD2. The CDR3 length is 14 residues. Germline CDR1 LNHDA, CDR2 SQIVND (reference sequence). The junction had 6 bases not matched to a gene; V was cut back by 6 bases and J by 4 bases. CDR3 DNA sequence: TGTGCCAGTAGGAGAGCGGGGGGCGGAGAGACCCAGTACTTC. Residues: CASRRAGGGETQYF.

The chain carries TRBV6-1 and TRBJ2-3; 9 bases are a match to TRBD2. This CDR3 is 13 amino acids long. Per the germline V gene, CDR1 is MNHNS and CDR2 is SASEGT. This chain's CDR3 is CVARRGGLDTQYF. The CDR3 nucleotides read TGTGTCGCCCGGCGGGGGGGCCTAGATACGCAGTATTTT.

This clone was seen only once. V is TRBV2 and J is TRBJ2-5; no reliable D call. The germline CDR1 and CDR2 sequences are SNHLY and FYNNEI. Trimming removed 7 bases at V and 5 bases at J, with 11 bases between. This CDR3 spans 12 amino acids. CDR3 protein: CASTIVWETQYF. The CDR3 DNA reads TGTGCCAGCACGATAGTTTGGGAGACCCAGTACTTC.

This chain joins TRBV30 and TRBJ2-1, with 7 positions matching TRBD2. J lost 2 bases, V lost 2 bases, and 6 bases had no gene match. CDR3 size: 15 residues. From germline, CDR1 is GTSNPN and CDR2 SVGIG (reference sequence). CDR3 sequence: CAWSPGGTTYNEQFF. In DNA, the CDR3 is TGTGCCTGGAGTCCGGGAGGAACCACCTACAATGAGCAGTTCTTC.

The CDR3 sequence: CASSQFGTGVISGANVLTF. Here the CDR3 DNA reads TGCGCCAGCAGTCAATTCGGGACAGGGGTAATTTCTGGGGCCAACGTCCTGACTTTC. The chain links TRBV23-1 to TRBJ2-6; 10 nucleotides line up with TRBD1. TRBV23-1 is designated an ORF whose function remains uncertain. V was pared by 1 base and J by 1 base, with 7 bases of the junction left unmatched. The CDR3 runs to 19 residues.